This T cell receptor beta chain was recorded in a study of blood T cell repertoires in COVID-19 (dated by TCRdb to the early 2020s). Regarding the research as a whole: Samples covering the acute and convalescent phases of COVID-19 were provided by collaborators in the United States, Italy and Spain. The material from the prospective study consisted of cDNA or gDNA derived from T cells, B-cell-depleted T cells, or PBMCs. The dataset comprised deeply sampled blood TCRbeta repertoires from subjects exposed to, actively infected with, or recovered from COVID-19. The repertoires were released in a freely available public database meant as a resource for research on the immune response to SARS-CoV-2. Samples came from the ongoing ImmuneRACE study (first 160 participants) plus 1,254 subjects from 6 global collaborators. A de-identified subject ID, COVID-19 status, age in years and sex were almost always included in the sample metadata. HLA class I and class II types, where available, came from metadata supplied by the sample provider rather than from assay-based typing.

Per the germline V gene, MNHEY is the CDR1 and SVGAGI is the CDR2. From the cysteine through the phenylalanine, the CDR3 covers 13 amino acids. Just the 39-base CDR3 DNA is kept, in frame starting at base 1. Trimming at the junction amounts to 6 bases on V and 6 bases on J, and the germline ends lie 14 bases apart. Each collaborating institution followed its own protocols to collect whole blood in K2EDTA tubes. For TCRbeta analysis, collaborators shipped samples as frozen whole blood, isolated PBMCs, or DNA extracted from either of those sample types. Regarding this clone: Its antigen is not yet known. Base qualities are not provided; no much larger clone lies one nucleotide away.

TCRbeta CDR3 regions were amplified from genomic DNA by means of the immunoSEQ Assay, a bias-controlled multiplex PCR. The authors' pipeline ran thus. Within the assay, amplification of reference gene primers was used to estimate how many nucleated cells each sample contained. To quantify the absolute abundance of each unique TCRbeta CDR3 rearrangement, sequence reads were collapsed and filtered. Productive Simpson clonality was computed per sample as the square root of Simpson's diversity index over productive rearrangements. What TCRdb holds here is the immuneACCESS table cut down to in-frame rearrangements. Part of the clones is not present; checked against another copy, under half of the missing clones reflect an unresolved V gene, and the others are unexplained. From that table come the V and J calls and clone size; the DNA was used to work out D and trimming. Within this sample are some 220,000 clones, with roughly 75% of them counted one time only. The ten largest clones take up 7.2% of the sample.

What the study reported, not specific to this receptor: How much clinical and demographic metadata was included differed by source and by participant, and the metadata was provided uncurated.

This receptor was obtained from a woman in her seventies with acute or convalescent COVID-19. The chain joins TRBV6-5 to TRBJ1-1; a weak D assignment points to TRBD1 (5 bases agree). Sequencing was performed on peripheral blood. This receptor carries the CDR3 CASRVKGAAEAFF. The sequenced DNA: TGTGCCAGCAGAGTAAAAGGGGCAGCTGAAGCTTTCTTT.